This paragraph covers one TCR beta chain sequence. Every patient was untreated before thyroid surgery. Per the original methods: Researchers built a distant-metastasis classifier for papillary thyroid cancer that drew on CDR3 differences across clinicopathological groups. TCRdb re-called the PCR reads through MiXCR. These V and J calls rely on TCRdb rather than the paper's analysis. The profile covers 7,000 or so clones, with roughly two fifths appearing a single time and approximately 23% taken by the ten largest. The data are from a study of metastatic and nonmetastatic thyroid tumors. In the study overall: Samples came from malignant and benign thyroid patients, and repertoires were compared across blood and tumor or nodule tissue.

This CDR3 is 14 amino acids long. Trimming removed 4 bases at V and 1 base at J, with 8 bases between. The germline V gene encodes CDR1 SGHRS and CDR2 YFSETQ. The material sequenced was tumor tissue. This clonotype was obtained from a female donor with papillary thyroid cancer or a benign thyroid nodule (not recorded which). Some clones in this sample may be carry-over from other donors' samples. The rearrangement joins TRBV5-1 to TRBJ2-2; D remains unclear. CDR3 nucleotide sequence: TGCGCCAGCAGCATGGCAGTGAACACCGGGGAGCTGTTTTTT. Its protein product is CASSMAVNTGELFF.